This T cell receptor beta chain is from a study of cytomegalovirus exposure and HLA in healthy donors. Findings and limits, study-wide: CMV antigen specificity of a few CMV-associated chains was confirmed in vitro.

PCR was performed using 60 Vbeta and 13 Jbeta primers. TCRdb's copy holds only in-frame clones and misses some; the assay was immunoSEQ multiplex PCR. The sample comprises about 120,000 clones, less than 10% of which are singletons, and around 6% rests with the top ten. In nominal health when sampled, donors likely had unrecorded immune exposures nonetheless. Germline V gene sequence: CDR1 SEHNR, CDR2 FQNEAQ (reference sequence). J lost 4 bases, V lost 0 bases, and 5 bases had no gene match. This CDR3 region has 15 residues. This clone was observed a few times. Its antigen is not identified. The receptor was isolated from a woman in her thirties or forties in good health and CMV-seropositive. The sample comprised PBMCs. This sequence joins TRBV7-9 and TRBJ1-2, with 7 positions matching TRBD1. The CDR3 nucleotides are TGTGCCAGCAGCTTAGCGCTACGGACAGGCTATGGCTACACCTTC. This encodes CASSLALRTGYGYTF.